The clone carrying this T cell receptor beta chain was recorded a few times. Measured with immunoSEQ multiplex PCR; TCRdb has only the in-frame clones, and not every one. The data show about 41,000 clones, around nine tenths seen once. This specimen comes from a study of blood T cell repertoires in COVID-19. On the study more broadly: Collection of acute and convalescent COVID-19 samples took place in the United States, Italy and Spain.

Sequencing input: peripheral blood. This clonotype originated in a man in his forties or fifties with COVID-19, enrolled during active disease.

The CDR3: CASRPALGAGSPLHF. The DNA of the CDR3 is TGTGCCAGTAGACCCGCCTTGGGGGCCGGCTCACCCCTCCACTTT. The chain joins TRBV19 to TRBJ1-6; possibly TRBD1 for D (6 bases). There are 15 residues in the CDR3. The ends were cut back, 6 bases at V and 10 bases at J, with 19 bases in the middle. The germline V gene has CDR1 LNHDA and CDR2 SQIVND (reference sequence). Based on the CDR3 plus reference TRBV19 and TRBJ1-6, the full variable domain is DGGITQSPKYLFRKEGQNVTLSCEQNLNHDAMYWYRQDPGQGLRLIYYSQIVNDFQKGDIAEGYSVSREKKESFPLTVTSAQKNPTAFYLCASRPALGAGSPLHFGNGTRLTVT.